In its sample, the clone carrying this T cell receptor beta chain was seen once. Antigen unknown. Since a much larger clone is just one base distant, this may be a read error. The conserved phenylalanine or tryptophan normally closing the CDR3 is absent here, so this likely arose from a read error. Synthesis of TCR beta cDNA was carried out from 500 ng total RNA with a constant-region primer. Modified slightly, ARM-PCR produced TCR beta libraries over three nested multiplex PCR rounds. A C-beta reverse primer and TRBV1-TRBV30 forward primers served in each of the first two PCR rounds, at around 10 cycles apiece. TCRdb re-called the multiplex PCR reads through MiXCR, storing one row per CDR3 protein. The sample has about 21,000 distinct CDR3 sequences, roughly 72% seen once. The data were taken from a study of tumor-infiltrating lymphocytes in primary liver carcinoma. Study-level information: Tumor lesions were T1-T3 N0M0 and spanned about 4.2 to 11 cm. Study conclusions and caveats: Lesser overlap characterized tumor-adjacent and tumor-blood pairs relative to tumor region pairs. The study found a significantly higher top-250-clone fraction in tumors than in blood (p = 0.039).

Taking about 17-33 mg of unsorted bulk tissue, the authors co-extracted RNA and DNA. Donors were untreated and chronically infected with HBV. CDR3 length: 15 amino acids. V gave up 0 bases and J gave up 1 base, with 9 bases separating them. Germline CDR1 is SQVTM and CDR2 is ANQGSEA. The receptor's source is a man in his forties or fifties with primary liver carcinoma and hepatitis B virus infection. J is TRBJ2-2 and V is TRBV29-1; D gene unclear. The sequenced material came from liver tumor tissue from sampling region 1. The subset denotes: tumor region T1, superior pole. This chain's CDR3 is CSVEDGVENTGELFS. CDR3 in DNA: TGCAGCGTTGAAGATGGGGTCGAGAACACCGGGGAGCTGTTTTCT.